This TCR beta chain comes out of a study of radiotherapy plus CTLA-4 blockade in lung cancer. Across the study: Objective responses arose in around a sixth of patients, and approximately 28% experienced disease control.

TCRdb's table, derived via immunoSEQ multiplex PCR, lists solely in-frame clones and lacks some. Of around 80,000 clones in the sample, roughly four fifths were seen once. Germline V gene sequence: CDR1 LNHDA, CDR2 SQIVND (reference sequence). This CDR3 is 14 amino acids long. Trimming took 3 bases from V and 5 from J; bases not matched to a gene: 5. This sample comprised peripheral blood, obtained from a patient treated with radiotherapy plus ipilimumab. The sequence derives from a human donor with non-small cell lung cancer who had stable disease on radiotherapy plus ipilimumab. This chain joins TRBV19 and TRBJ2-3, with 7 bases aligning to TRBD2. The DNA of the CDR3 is TGTGCCAGTAGTATCGGGGCTAGCGGAGATACGCAGTATTTT. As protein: CASSIGASGDTQYF.